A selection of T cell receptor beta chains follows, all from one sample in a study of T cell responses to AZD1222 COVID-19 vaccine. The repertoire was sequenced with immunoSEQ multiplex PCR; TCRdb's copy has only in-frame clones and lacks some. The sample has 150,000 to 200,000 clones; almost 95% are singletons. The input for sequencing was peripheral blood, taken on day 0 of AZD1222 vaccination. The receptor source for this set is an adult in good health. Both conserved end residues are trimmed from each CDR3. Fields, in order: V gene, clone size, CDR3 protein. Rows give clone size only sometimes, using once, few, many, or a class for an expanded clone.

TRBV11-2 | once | ASSLAMAIKSSYEQY
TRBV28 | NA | ASSRKGGLGYGYT
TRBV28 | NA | ASSPTGTGVNTEAF
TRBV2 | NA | ASNIAGGPLGYT
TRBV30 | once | AWQDRGGSPLH
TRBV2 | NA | ASVGGYSPYEQY
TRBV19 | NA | ASSINGQGSLYYGYT
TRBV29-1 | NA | TTRENTEAF
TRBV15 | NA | ATSRDLGSNQPQH
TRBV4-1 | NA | ASSQDLGGGSNQPQH
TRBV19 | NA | ASSQDSYTEAF
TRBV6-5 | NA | ASNQNQPQH